This T cell receptor beta chain was found in a study of OX40 agonist ivuxolimab in advanced cancers. For the study at large: In three patients, partial responses were observed, one with hepatocellular carcinoma and two with cutaneous melanoma. Study-wide findings and caveats: Partial responders at 0.1-3.0 mg/kg showed near-lowest clonal expansion. Expanded clones belonging to CD8+ T cells outnumbered, on average, those of CD4+.

Trimming removed 2 bases at V and 2 bases at J, with 11 bases between. Germline CDR1 is SGHNT and CDR2 is YYREEE (reference sequence). This CDR3 contains 15 residues. TCRdb keeps only in-frame clones here, not all; method: immunoSEQ multiplex PCR. This sample carries 50,000 to 65,000 clones, around 88% of them seen once, and the ten largest clones take more than 0.55%. This clone was counted only a few times. Its antigen is still unknown. Source: CD4+ or CD8+ T cells sorted from blood, taken in a trial of the OX40 agonist ivuxolimab. The sequence was obtained from an adult with an advanced solid tumor such as melanoma, head and neck, liver or kidney cancer. The rearrangement joins TRBV5-4 to TRBJ1-5; possibly TRBD1 for D (6 bases). The CDR3 reads CASSLQGSGNQPQHF. DNA for the CDR3: TGTGCCAGCAGCTTACAGGGTAGCGGCAATCAGCCCCAGCATTTT.